Shown below are 7 T cell receptor beta chains from a single sample sequenced in a study of T cells in women clearing cervical HPV infection. Libraries were prepared by immunoSEQ multiplex PCR; TCRdb keeps only in-frame clonotypes and omits some of them. This table holds 35,000 to 45,000 clones. Sequencing was performed on blood buffy coat. These TCRs come from a woman between 18 and 70 years old with a cervical HPV16 infection that either progressed to CIN3+ or cleared (not recorded which).

Concerning this clone: The observed sequence ends 3 residues before the CDR3 terminus, with the missing tail filled in from the germline J gene. The chain recombines TRBV19 with TRBJ1-1; 9 bases agree with TRBD1. With 3 bases clipped from V and 1 base from J, the junction kept 6 bases outside the gene matches. Germline CDR1 is LNHDA and CDR2 is SQIVND (reference sequence). This CDR3 region has 16 residues. The part of the CDR3 DNA that was read is TGTGCCAGTAGTATGGCCTCGACAGGGGGGAACACTGAA. Translation: CASSMASTGGNTE. In full, the CDR3 reads CASSMASTGGNTEAFF.

Note on this clone: The CDR3 end is not reached by the read, which stops 3 residues before it; the germline J gene fills it in. The chain recombines TRBV28 with TRBJ1-3, with 8 bases that match TRBD1. The CDR3 extends over 14 amino acids. Germline loops: CDR1 MDHEN, CDR2 SYDVKM. V lost 5 bases, J lost 4 bases, and 4 bases stayed unmatched. The CDR3 sequence: CASSTTGGGNTIYF. The part of the CDR3 DNA that was read is TGTGCCAGCAGTACCACAGGGGGAGGAAACACC.

Note on this clone: The read ends 3 residues before the CDR3 terminus; that terminus is restored from the germline J gene. V gene TRBV7-3 combines with J gene TRBJ2-3; D may be TRBD1 (6 bases). CDR3 length: 15 amino acids. Germline assignment: CDR1 SGHTA and CDR2 FQGTGA. The sequenced part of the CDR3 DNA is TGTGCCAGCAGCCCCCGTCAGGGGCCGAATCAGCCG. Protein sequence: CASSPRQGPNQP. The entire CDR3 reads CASSPRQGPNQPQYF.

Concerning this clone itself: The DNA ends 3 residues before the CDR3 does, and the rest of the CDR3 is filled in from the germline J gene. V and J are TRBV19 and TRBJ2-1; possible D gene TRBD1, 5 bases. The CDR3 runs to 16 residues. Germline V gene data show CDR1 as LNHDA and CDR2 as SQIVND (reference sequence). Trimming pared 0 bases from V and 8 bases from J, leaving 17 bases between. The CDR3 protein is CASSIENRMVVDEQFF. Partial CDR3 DNA: TGTGCCAGTAGTATAGAGAACAGGATGGTAGTGGATGAG.

With respect to this clone: The read ends 3 residues shy of where the CDR3 ends; the end is completed using the germline J gene. The chain recombines TRBV18 with TRBJ1-2, with 10 bases matching TRBD1. V shed 3 bases and J 2 bases; nucleotides not matched to a gene: 12. Looked up from germline, CDR1 is KGHSH and CDR2 is LQKENI. This CDR3 is 18 amino acids long. CDR3 bases read: TGTGCCAGCTCACCGATCTCCGGAGACAGGGGGCCCAACTATGGC. Amino acids: CASSPISGDRGPNYG. The full CDR3 protein reads CASSPISGDRGPNYGYTF. Using reference TRBV18 and TRBJ1-2 for the parts outside the CDR3, the full variable domain is NAGVMQNPRHLVRRRGQEARLRCSPMKGHSHVYWYRQLPEEGLKFMVYLQKENIIDESGMPKERFSAEFPKEGPSILRIQQVVRGDSAAYFCASSPISGDRGPNYGYTFGSGTRLTVV.

For this clone: The CDR3 end lies 3 residues beyond the end of the read and is filled in from the germline J gene. The chain links TRBV6-2 or TRBV6-3 to TRBJ2-3; no firm D call. This CDR3 contains 14 residues. Looked up from germline, CDR1 is MNHEY and CDR2 is SVGEGT. V was cut by 6 bases and J by 1 base, with 11 bases left in between. The covered CDR3 bases are TGTGCCAGCAGAGCCCTAGGTGGCACAGATACG. Translation gives CASRALGGTDT. The entire CDR3 is CASRALGGTDTQYF.

A remark on this clone: The CDR3 is cut off 3 residues early in the read; its end comes from the germline J gene. This sequence joins TRBV19 and TRBJ2-6, with TRBD1 matching over 9 bases. CDR3 length equals 18 residues. The V gene end was trimmed by 6 bases and the J gene end by 2 bases; junction bases not matched to a gene: 11. Germline CDR1 is LNHDA and CDR2 is SQIVND (reference sequence). CDR3 DNA (partial): TGTGCCAGTAGAAGTGGAGGGACAGGGCCTCCTGGGGCCAACGTC. Its translation: CASRSGGTGPPGANV. Given in full, the CDR3 is CASRSGGTGPPGANVLTF.